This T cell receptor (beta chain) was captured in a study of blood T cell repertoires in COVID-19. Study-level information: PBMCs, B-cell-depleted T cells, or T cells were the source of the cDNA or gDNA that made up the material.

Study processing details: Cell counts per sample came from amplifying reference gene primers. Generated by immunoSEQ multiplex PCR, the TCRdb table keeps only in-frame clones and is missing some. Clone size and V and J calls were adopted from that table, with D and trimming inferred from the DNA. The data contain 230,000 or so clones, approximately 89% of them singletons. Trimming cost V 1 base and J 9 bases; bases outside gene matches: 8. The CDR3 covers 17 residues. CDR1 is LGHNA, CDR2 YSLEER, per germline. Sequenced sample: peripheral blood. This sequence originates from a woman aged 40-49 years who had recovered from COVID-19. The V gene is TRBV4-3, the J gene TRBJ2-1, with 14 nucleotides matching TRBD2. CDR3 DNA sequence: TGCGCCAGCAGCCAAGCTACCGGGACTAGCGGGAGTAGTGAGCAGTTCTTC. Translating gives CASSQATGTSGSSEQFF.